These T cell receptor beta chains were read from a single sample in a study of regulatory T cells in long-lasting Graves disease. TCRdb passed the multiplex PCR reads through MiXCR, listing each CDR3 protein once. The data hold about 460,000 distinct CDR3 sequences, with around 15% observed a single time. This sample was also put to use in a study of T cells in Graves' hyperthyroidism and ophthalmopathy.

Sample: peripheral blood mononuclear cells (PBMCs), taken at new diagnosis, from a patient treated with antithyroid drugs. The receptors here all came from a woman aged 45-59 years with Graves disease. The CDR3 runs from the conserved cysteine through the conserved F or W. A D gene is named only where the DNA matches it firmly. Only part of the rows carry a size: once, few, many, or a class if the clone is expanded.

D gene: -; V gene: TRBV11-2; J gene: TRBJ2-2; clone size: many; CDR3 length: 12; CDR3 protein: CASSFHSGELFF; CDR3 DNA: TGTGCCAGCAGCTTCCATTCCGGGGAGCTGTTTTTT
D gene: -; V gene: TRBV6-1; J gene: TRBJ2-1; clone size: few; CDR3 length: 18; CDR3 protein: CASKGPSGQSGSYNEQFF; CDR3 DNA: TGTGCCAGCAAGGGCCCAAGCGGTCAGTCCGGCTCCTACAATGAGCAGTTCTTC
D gene: -; V gene: TRBV5-4; J gene: TRBJ2-4; clone size: few; CDR3 length: 20; CDR3 protein: CASSMGVTPIILADKNIQYF; CDR3 DNA: TGTGCCAGCAGCATGGGCGTTACACCCATCATCTTAGCCGACAAAAACATTCAGTACTTC
D gene: -; V gene: TRBV28; J gene: TRBJ1-4; clone size: few; CDR3 length: 15; CDR3 protein: CASRPGTVGTGKLFF; CDR3 DNA: TGTGCCAGCAGACCTGGAACAGTCGGGACCGGAAAACTGTTTTTT
D gene: TRBD1; V gene: TRBV6-2/TRBV6-3; J gene: TRBJ1-2; clone size: -; CDR3 length: 16; CDR3 protein: CASSVGQQGLNYGYTF; CDR3 DNA: TGTGCCAGCAGCGTGGGACAGCAGGGGTTAAACTATGGCTACACCTTC
D gene: TRBD2; V gene: TRBV10-3; J gene: TRBJ2-3; clone size: -; CDR3 length: 16; CDR3 protein: CAISRTSGSYTDTQYF; CDR3 DNA: TGTGCCATCAGCCGGACTAGCGGGAGTTACACAGATACGCAGTATTTT
D gene: TRBD1; V gene: TRBV5-5; J gene: TRBJ1-5; clone size: -; CDR3 length: 19; CDR3 protein: CASSRSGTGGVFGNQPQHF; CDR3 DNA: TGTGCCAGCAGCAGATCCGGGACAGGGGGCGTATTTGGCAATCAGCCCCAGCATTTT
D gene: -; V gene: TRBV24-1; J gene: TRBJ1-4; clone size: many; CDR3 length: 13; CDR3 protein: CATMGNTNEKLFF; CDR3 DNA: TGTGCCACCATGGGGAACACTAATGAAAAACTGTTTTTT
D gene: -; V gene: TRBV18; J gene: TRBJ1-2; clone size: many; CDR3 length: 15; CDR3 protein: CASSPPQVANYGYTF; CDR3 DNA: TGTGCCAGCTCACCACCCCAGGTAGCTAACTATGGCTACACCTTC
D gene: -; V gene: TRBV11-1; J gene: TRBJ2-7; clone size: many; CDR3 length: 13; CDR3 protein: CASSWGDRYEQYF; CDR3 DNA: TGTGCCAGCAGCTGGGGCGACAGGTACGAGCAGTACTTC
D gene: -; V gene: TRBV6-1; J gene: TRBJ2-1; clone size: -; CDR3 length: 12; CDR3 protein: CASSESVLGQFF; CDR3 DNA: TGTGCCAGCAGTGAATCCGTCCTCGGGCAGTTCTTC
D gene: TRBD1; V gene: TRBV5-1; J gene: TRBJ2-1; clone size: many; CDR3 length: 15; CDR3 protein: CASSPGQGVYNEQFF; CDR3 DNA: TGCGCCAGCAGCCCCGGACAGGGAGTCTACAATGAGCAGTTCTTC
D gene: -; V gene: TRBV12-3/TRBV12-4; J gene: TRBJ2-1; clone size: many; CDR3 length: 14; CDR3 protein: CASSNRQEVIEQFF; CDR3 DNA: TGTGCCAGCAGTAACCGACAGGAGGTCATTGAGCAGTTCTTC
D gene: TRBD1; V gene: TRBV5-5; J gene: TRBJ2-7; clone size: -; CDR3 length: 17; CDR3 protein: CASSPHWETGRSYEQYF; CDR3 DNA: TGTGCCAGCAGCCCGCACTGGGAGACAGGGCGCTCCTACGAGCAGTACTTC
D gene: TRBD2; V gene: TRBV6-5; J gene: TRBJ2-3; clone size: few; CDR3 length: 18; CDR3 protein: CASSYNLKRGSPTDTQYF; CDR3 DNA: TGTGCCAGCAGTTATAACCTCAAGCGGGGGTCCCCCACAGATACGCAGTATTTT
D gene: TRBD2; V gene: TRBV12-3/TRBV12-4; J gene: TRBJ2-1; clone size: -; CDR3 length: 15; CDR3 protein: CASSFGLAAYNEQFF; CDR3 DNA: TGTGCCAGCAGTTTTGGACTAGCGGCCTACAATGAGCAGTTCTTC
D gene: -; V gene: TRBV11-2; J gene: TRBJ2-1; clone size: many; CDR3 length: 12; CDR3 protein: CASSLTGRPSVF; CDR3 DNA: TGTGCCAGCAGCTTAACGGGACGACCCAGCGTCTTC
D gene: -; V gene: TRBV3-1; J gene: TRBJ2-1; clone size: -; CDR3 length: 15; CDR3 protein: CASSQDSLLYNEQFF; CDR3 DNA: TGTGCCAGCAGCCAAGACAGTCTACTATACAATGAGCAGTTCTTC
D gene: TRBD1; V gene: TRBV2; J gene: TRBJ1-1; clone size: many; CDR3 length: 14; CDR3 protein: CASSGQGFYSEAFF; CDR3 DNA: TGTGCCAGCAGCGGACAGGGCTTTTACTCTGAAGCTTTCTTT
D gene: -; V gene: TRBV20-1; J gene: TRBJ1-5; clone size: few; CDR3 length: 13; CDR3 protein: CSANPGPNQPQHF; CDR3 DNA: TGCAGTGCTAACCCGGGACCTAATCAGCCCCAGCATTTT
D gene: TRBD1; V gene: TRBV18; J gene: TRBJ1-2; clone size: once; CDR3 length: 14; CDR3 protein: CASSPSRGFDGYTF; CDR3 DNA: TGTGCCAGCTCCCCAAGCAGGGGGTTTGATGGCTACACCTTC
D gene: TRBD1; V gene: TRBV12-3/TRBV12-4; J gene: TRBJ1-1; clone size: few; CDR3 length: 12; CDR3 protein: CASSTLQGEAFF; CDR3 DNA: TGTGCCAGCAGCACCTTACAGGGGGAAGCTTTCTTT
D gene: -; V gene: TRBV18; J gene: TRBJ1-2; clone size: many; CDR3 length: 15; CDR3 protein: CASSSMITANYGYTF; CDR3 DNA: TGTGCCAGCTCATCCATGATAACAGCTAACTATGGCTACACCTTC
D gene: -; V gene: TRBV2; J gene: TRBJ1-3; clone size: many; CDR3 length: 14; CDR3 protein: CASSEVSSGNTIYF; CDR3 DNA: TGTGCCAGCAGTGAAGTTAGCTCTGGAAACACCATATATTTT
D gene: TRBD1; V gene: TRBV4-1; J gene: TRBJ1-2; clone size: few; CDR3 length: 15; CDR3 protein: CASSQILRQGHGYTF; CDR3 DNA: TGCGCCAGCAGCCAAATTTTGAGACAGGGTCATGGCTACACCTTC
D gene: -; V gene: TRBV18; J gene: TRBJ2-3; clone size: many; CDR3 length: 16; CDR3 protein: CASSPPMRGSTDTQYF; CDR3 DNA: TGTGCCAGCTCACCACCGATGAGGGGTAGCACAGATACGCAGTATTTT
D gene: -; V gene: TRBV28; J gene: TRBJ1-3; clone size: few; CDR3 length: 14; CDR3 protein: CASSLGEPGNTIYF; CDR3 DNA: TGTGCCAGCAGCCTGGGGGAGCCTGGAAACACCATATATTTT
D gene: TRBD2; V gene: TRBV9; J gene: TRBJ2-1; clone size: few; CDR3 length: 14; CDR3 protein: CASSVSGLVAEQFF; CDR3 DNA: TGTGCCAGCAGCGTTTCCGGACTAGTAGCTGAGCAGTTCTTC
D gene: -; V gene: TRBV9; J gene: TRBJ1-1; clone size: -; CDR3 length: 13; CDR3 protein: CASSVSPGSAAFF; CDR3 DNA: TGTGCCAGCAGCGTTAGCCCCGGGAGTGCAGCTTTCTTT
D gene: -; V gene: TRBV5-1; J gene: TRBJ2-3; clone size: few; CDR3 length: 15; CDR3 protein: CASSLNSHSTDTQYF; CDR3 DNA: TGCGCCAGCAGCTTGAACAGCCATAGCACAGATACGCAGTATTTT
D gene: TRBD1; V gene: TRBV6-1; J gene: TRBJ1-5; clone size: few; CDR3 length: 17; CDR3 protein: CASSRIPGTASNQPQHF; CDR3 DNA: TGTGCCAGCAGCCGAATTCCCGGGACAGCTAGCAATCAGCCCCAGCATTTT
D gene: TRBD2; V gene: TRBV7-8; J gene: TRBJ2-5; clone size: -; CDR3 length: 15; CDR3 protein: CASSLGAGGSETQYF; CDR3 DNA: TGTGCCAGCAGCTTAGGAGCGGGAGGTTCAGAGACCCAGTACTTC
D gene: -; V gene: TRBV13; J gene: TRBJ2-1; clone size: many; CDR3 length: 15; CDR3 protein: CASSSPGVSYNEQFF; CDR3 DNA: TGTGCCAGCAGCTCCCCGGGAGTTTCCTACAATGAGCAGTTCTTC
D gene: -; V gene: TRBV4-1; J gene: TRBJ2-5; clone size: -; CDR3 length: 16; CDR3 protein: CASSQDVDGLSETQYF; CDR3 DNA: TGCGCCAGCAGCCAAGATGTGGACGGGTTGAGTGAGACCCAGTACTTC
D gene: TRBD2; V gene: TRBV3-1; J gene: TRBJ2-1; clone size: many; CDR3 length: 15; CDR3 protein: CASSRAGLPHNEQFF; CDR3 DNA: TGTGCCAGCAGCCGAGCGGGACTACCACATAATGAGCAGTTCTTC
D gene: -; V gene: TRBV7-9; J gene: TRBJ2-7; clone size: -; CDR3 length: 16; CDR3 protein: CASSQDRGIMNGEQYF; CDR3 DNA: TGTGCCAGCAGCCAAGATCGGGGTATAATGAATGGAGAGCAGTACTTC
D gene: TRBD1; V gene: TRBV4-1; J gene: TRBJ2-3; clone size: few; CDR3 length: 17; CDR3 protein: CASSHGQGGSSTDTQYF; CDR3 DNA: TGCGCCAGCAGCCACGGACAGGGCGGGTCTAGCACAGATACGCAGTATTTT
D gene: TRBD2; V gene: TRBV20-1; J gene: TRBJ2-1; clone size: many; CDR3 length: 17; CDR3 protein: CSATGLAATEPYNEQFF; CDR3 DNA: TGCAGTGCCACGGGACTAGCGGCCACCGAACCCTACAATGAGCAGTTCTTC
D gene: TRBD2; V gene: TRBV12-3/TRBV12-4; J gene: TRBJ2-3; clone size: -; CDR3 length: 17; CDR3 protein: CASSLIPTSAFTDTQYF; CDR3 DNA: TGTGCCAGCAGTTTAATACCGACTAGCGCATTCACAGATACGCAGTATTTT
D gene: -; V gene: TRBV28; J gene: TRBJ2-2; clone size: many; CDR3 length: 15; CDR3 protein: CASSSYDKNTGELFF; CDR3 DNA: TGTGCCAGCAGTTCTTATGACAAGAACACCGGGGAGCTGTTTTTT
D gene: -; V gene: TRBV24-1; J gene: TRBJ2-7; clone size: few; CDR3 length: 16; CDR3 protein: CATSAGPGQRGNEQYF; CDR3 DNA: TGTGCCACCAGTGCTGGACCGGGACAGCGGGGCAACGAGCAGTACTTC
D gene: TRBD1; V gene: TRBV2; J gene: TRBJ1-5; clone size: few; CDR3 length: 15; CDR3 protein: CASTGTGGAWQPQHF; CDR3 DNA: TGTGCCAGCACCGGGACAGGGGGCGCTTGGCAGCCCCAGCATTTT
D gene: TRBD1; V gene: TRBV7-9; J gene: TRBJ2-7; clone size: many; CDR3 length: 14; CDR3 protein: CASSVGGQGYEQYF; CDR3 DNA: TGTGCCAGCAGCGTAGGAGGACAGGGGTACGAGCAGTACTTC
D gene: -; V gene: TRBV5-1; J gene: TRBJ2-7; clone size: many; CDR3 length: 14; CDR3 protein: CASSLRVGSYEQYF; CDR3 DNA: TGCGCCAGCAGCTTGCGGGTCGGGTCCTACGAGCAGTACTTC
D gene: -; V gene: TRBV3-1; J gene: TRBJ1-3; clone size: few; CDR3 length: 12; CDR3 protein: CATWGSGNTIYF; CDR3 DNA: TGTGCCACCTGGGGTTCTGGAAACACCATATATTTT
D gene: TRBD2; V gene: TRBV7-2; J gene: TRBJ2-1; clone size: many; CDR3 length: 16; CDR3 protein: CASSLVGSGNFDEQFF; CDR3 DNA: TGTGCCAGCAGCTTAGTTGGTAGCGGGAATTTCGATGAGCAGTTCTTC
D gene: TRBD1; V gene: TRBV6-1; J gene: TRBJ2-7; clone size: many; CDR3 length: 21; CDR3 protein: CASSINTGGARWGGLGYEQYF; CDR3 DNA: TGTGCCAGCAGCATTAACACAGGGGGCGCGCGTTGGGGCGGGTTAGGATACGAGCAGTACTTC
D gene: TRBD2; V gene: TRBV4-1; J gene: TRBJ2-1; clone size: -; CDR3 length: 16; CDR3 protein: CASSQGYRGRANEQFF; CDR3 DNA: TGCGCCAGCAGCCAAGGGTATCGCGGGAGGGCAAATGAGCAGTTCTTC
D gene: -; V gene: TRBV6-2/TRBV6-3; J gene: TRBJ1-2; clone size: -; CDR3 length: 14; CDR3 protein: CASSDEYSLGGYTF; CDR3 DNA: TGTGCCAGCAGTGACGAGTACTCCCTGGGAGGCTACACCTTC
D gene: -; V gene: TRBV29-1; J gene: TRBJ2-6; clone size: -; CDR3 length: 14; CDR3 protein: CSVYRGGGANVLTF; CDR3 DNA: TGCAGCGTTTACAGGGGGGGGGGGGCCAACGTCCTGACTTTC